Following are 13 T cell receptor beta chains from one sample sequenced in a study of cytomegalovirus exposure and HLA in healthy donors. The study ran its PCR with 60 Vbeta and 13 Jbeta primers. Libraries were prepared by immunoSEQ multiplex PCR; TCRdb keeps only in-frame clonotypes and omits some of them. The table shows about 140,000 clones, with 75% to 80% occurring only once. Sequencing was performed on PBMCs. The source of these receptors is a man aged 18 to 35 in good health and CMV-seronegative.

To note about this clone: Distinct nucleotide sequences in the sample also encode this CDR3. The rearrangement links TRBV7-9 to TRBJ2-3, with 8 nucleotides matching TRBD2. This CDR3 has 15 residues. The ends lost 6 bases at V and 0 bases at J; junction bases unmatched: 5. CDR1 and CDR2 (germline): SEHNR, FQNEAQ (reference sequence). The CDR3 nucleotides read TGTGCCAGCAGTCGAACTAGCGGTAGCACAGATACGCAGTATTTT. This gives the protein CASSRTSGSTDTQYF.

V and J are TRBV30 and TRBJ1-6, with 12 bases that match TRBD1. Germline assignment: CDR1 GTSNPN and CDR2 SVGIG (reference sequence). V shed 5 bases, J shed 10 bases, and the junction held 9 bases outside the gene matches. The CDR3 sequence is 15 residues long. CDR3 DNA: TGTGCCTGGGGATCCGGGACAGGGGGCTTATCACCCCTCCACTTT. The encoded protein is CAWGSGTGGLSPLHF.

The V gene is TRBV30, the J gene TRBJ1-6; unclear D gene. Trimming pared 2 bases from V and 2 bases from J, leaving 4 bases between. The CDR3 is made up of 13 amino acids. Germline values: CDR1 GTSNPN, CDR2 SVGIG (reference sequence). CDR3 residues: CAWSSAYNSPLHF. The DNA of the CDR3 is TGTGCCTGGAGTTCGGCCTATAATTCACCCCTCCACTTT. The entire variable domain, with the rest obtained from reference TRBV30 and TRBJ1-6, is as follows: SQTIHQWPATLVQPVGSPLSLECTVEGTSNPNLYWYRQAAGRGLQLLFYSVGIGQISSEVPQNLSASRPQDRQFILSSKKLLLSDSGFYLCAWSSAYNSPLHFGNGTRLTVT.

This rearrangement joins TRBV19 to TRBJ1-2; TRBD1 agrees at 8 bases. Per the germline V gene, CDR1 is LNHDA and CDR2 is SQIVND (reference sequence). The junction had 2 bases not matched to a gene; V was cut back by 4 bases and J by 4 bases. This CDR3 spans 13 amino acids. In DNA, the CDR3 is TGTGCCAGTAGTACCGGGACAGGCTATGGCTACACCTTC. Protein sequence: CASSTGTGYGYTF.

The chain uses TRBV15 and TRBJ1-1; the match to TRBD1 covers 10 bases. Trimming took 1 base from V and 4 from J; bases not matched to a gene: 3. This CDR3 comprises 15 residues. The germline CDR1 and CDR2 sequences are LNHNV and YYDKDF (reference sequence). The CDR3 loop reads CATSRGTGGGTEAFF. The CDR3 DNA is TGTGCCACCAGCAGAGGGACAGGGGGAGGCACTGAAGCTTTCTTT.

V and J are TRBV27 and TRBJ2-3; 9 bases are a match to TRBD2. Germline-derived CDR1 and CDR2 are MNHEY and SMNVEV (reference sequence). The CDR3 spans 13 residues. After removal of 11 bases from V and 4 bases from J, the junction contained 7 bases not matched to a gene. The CDR3 DNA reads TGTGCCGGCGTAGCGGGAGTGCCAGATACGCAGTATTTT. Its translation is CAGVAGVPDTQYF.

This clone was found once. J is TRBJ2-7 and V is TRBV1; no check of the table's D call, TRBD2, against the DNA was made. TRBV1 is noted as a pseudogene. The CDR3 spans 19 residues. The CDR3 region is CTSSQDSRVAESRIYEQYF. Written as DNA, the CDR3 is TGCACCAGCAGCCAAGATAGTAGAGTAGCGGAGTCACGCATATACGAGCAGTACTTC.

The gene calls are TRBV29-1 and TRBJ2-3; D gene ambiguous. V shed 4 bases and J shed 2 bases, with 10 bases lying between them. The CDR3 has 13 amino acids. Germline assignment: CDR1 SQVTM and CDR2 ANQGSEA. Here the CDR3 DNA reads TGCAGCGTTGGAGGCGGAACCACAGATACGCAGTATTTT. The encoded protein is CSVGGGTTDTQYF.

The sample holds a few counts of this clone. This rearrangement joins TRBV19 to TRBJ2-7; TRBD1 matches 8 bases. The germline V gene has CDR1 LNHDA and CDR2 SQIVND (reference sequence). The CDR3 spans 14 residues. With 10 bases clipped from V and 3 bases from J, the junction kept 11 bases outside the gene matches. The CDR3 protein is CATSTPGGIYEQYF. The DNA for the CDR3 is TGTGCCACCTCGACTCCAGGGGGCATCTACGAGCAGTACTTC. Filled out from reference TRBV19 and TRBJ2-7, the complete variable domain reads DGGITQSPKYLFRKEGQNVTLSCEQNLNHDAMYWYRQDPGQGLRLIYYSQIVNDFQKGDIAEGYSVSREKKESFPLTVTSAQKNPTAFYLCATSTPGGIYEQYFGPGTRLTVT.

The CDR3 is CASIGGGTYSYNEQFF. The CDR3 DNA reads as TGTGCCAGCATCGGAGGAGGGACTTACTCCTACAATGAGCAGTTCTTC. The chain carries TRBV27 and TRBJ2-1; possibly TRBD2 for D (6 bases). Trimming left V 7 bases short and J 0 bases short, with 16 bases between. CDR3 length equals 16 residues. Germline CDR1 MNHEY, CDR2 SMNVEV (reference sequence).

The V gene is TRBV11-3, the J gene TRBJ1-1; no reliable D call. V lost 6 bases to trimming and J lost 7 bases, with 18 bases between them. The V gene's germline CDR1 is SGHNT and CDR2 YENEEA. The CDR3 spans 14 residues. CDR3 DNA sequence: TGTGCCAGCAGACCCTCAGGAAGCGGGTATGAAGCTTTCTTT. Its translation: CASRPSGSGYEAFF.

The V gene is TRBV18, the J gene TRBJ2-2; TRBD1 matches at 8 bases. The CDR3 loop spans 16 amino acids. V trimming: 3 bases; J trimming: 1 base; junction bases outside the gene matches: 4. CDR1 KGHSH and CDR2 LQKENI come from the germline V gene. The CDR3 region is CASSPTGTGNTGELFF. CDR3 in DNA: TGTGCCAGCTCACCGACCGGGACAGGGAACACCGGGGAGCTGTTTTTT.

The chain links TRBV5-1 to TRBJ2-3, with TRBD2 matching over 8 bases. The germline CDR1 and CDR2 sequences are SGHRS and YFSETQ. Trimming took 0 bases from V and 2 from J; bases not matched to a gene: 5. This CDR3 comprises 16 residues. CDR3 DNA sequence: TGCGCCAGCAGCTTGGGCGGGGGGTCCTTCACAGATACGCAGTATTTT. This codes for CASSLGGGSFTDTQYF.